This T cell receptor beta chain originates from a study of memory CD4+ T cells and cytomegalovirus serostatus. Study-level background: This sample comes from healthy Belgian adults, eight to ten CMV seropositive, 24 seronegative.

A remark on this clone: Its antigen is unidentified.

From germline, CDR1 is SGHVS and CDR2 FQNEAQ. The CDR3 consists of 15 residues. Deletions cut 5 bases from V and 1 base from J, with 12 bases between. Single viable CD3+CD4+CD8-CD45RO+ cells were sorted as the memory CD4+ T cells. Notes on the study in general: CD4+ memory repertoires contained about 40% of the roughly 150 reported CMV TCRbeta sequences.

The table came from immunoSEQ multiplex PCR; TCRdb's copy has only in-frame clones and leaves some out. The sample records roughly 54,000 clones, around 76% being singletons. This sequence originates from an adult in good health and CMV-seronegative. What was sequenced was memory CD4+ T cells from blood. The rearrangement joins TRBV7-8 to TRBJ2-1, with no clear D. CDR3 DNA sequence: TGTGCCAGCAGCCTGTTAGTAAGTTCCTACAATGAGCAGTTCTTC. Its protein product is CASSLLVSSYNEQFF. Full variable domain (missing parts from reference TRBV7-8 and TRBJ2-1): GAGVSQSPRYKVAKRGQDVALRCDPISGHVSLFWYQQALGQGPEFLTYFQNEAQLDKSGLPSDRFFAERPEGSVSTLKIQRTQQEDSAVYLCASSLLVSSYNEQFFGPGTRLTVL.